One TCR beta chain is described in this entry. Clones were read by immunoSEQ multiplex PCR, and TCRdb kept only the in-frame ones, dropping some. This table has approximately 200,000 clones, about 85% appearing once. These data come from a study of blood T cell repertoires in COVID-19. About the research overall: T cells, B-cell-depleted T cells, or PBMCs provided the cDNA or gDNA that served as material.

Germline V lookup: CDR1 MNHNS, CDR2 SASEGT. The CDR3 has 14 residues. The V end lost 2 bases, the J end lost 4 bases, and 11 bases lay between the germline ends. The sequence came from a person aged 70 to 79 with COVID-19, enrolled during active disease. The chain uses TRBV6-1 and TRBJ2-5; D remains ambiguous. The sequencing sample was made of peripheral blood. Here the CDR3 DNA reads TGTGCCAGCAGTGAACCGGGTCACCCAGAGACCCAGTACTTC. Its protein is CASSEPGHPETQYF.